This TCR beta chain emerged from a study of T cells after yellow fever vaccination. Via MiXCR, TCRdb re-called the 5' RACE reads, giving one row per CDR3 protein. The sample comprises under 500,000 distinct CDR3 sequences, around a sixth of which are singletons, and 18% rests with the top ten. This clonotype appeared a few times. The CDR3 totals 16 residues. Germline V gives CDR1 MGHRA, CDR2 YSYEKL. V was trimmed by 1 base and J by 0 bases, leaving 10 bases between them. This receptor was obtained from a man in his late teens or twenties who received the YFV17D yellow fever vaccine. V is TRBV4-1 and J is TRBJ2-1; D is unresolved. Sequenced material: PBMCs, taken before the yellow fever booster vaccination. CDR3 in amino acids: CASSQGPLVSYNEQFF. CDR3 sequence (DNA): TGCGCCAGCAGCCAAGGGCCCCTGGTCTCCTACAATGAGCAGTTCTTC.